These 32 T cell receptor beta chains were all obtained from the same sample, sequenced in a study of T cells in Graves' hyperthyroidism and ophthalmopathy. Amplification targeted TCR beta CDR3 regions from RNA transcripts. The TCR CDR3 was amplified in a first-round RT-PCR using the HTBI primer set. TCRdb reprocessed the multiplex PCR reads via MiXCR and lists one record per CDR3 protein. This repertoire shows about 300,000 distinct CDR3 sequences, roughly 17% found once; its top ten account for around 34%. The sequenced material came from blood. All receptors derive from a man aged 25 to 40 with Graves' hyperthyroidism.

This clonotype was seen at least ten times. The chain couples TRBV5-6 to TRBJ2-7; 13 bases line up with TRBD2. Unmatched junction bases numbered 8, after V lost 2 bases and J lost 6 bases. Per germline, CDR1 SGHDT and CDR2 YYEEEE. The CDR3 is 16 residues long. CDR3 DNA: TGTGCCAGCAGCTTTACTAGCGGGAGGGCCTGGGGCGAGCAGTACTTC. This codes for CASSFTSGRAWGEQYF.

The sample holds many counts of this clonotype. For the CDR3, the DNA is TGTGCCACCGTCTTAAATGGGGCCAACACTGAAGCTTTCTTT. It is translated as CATVLNGANTEAFF. The chain joins TRBV12-3 or TRBV12-4 to TRBJ1-1; possible D gene TRBD1, 5 bases. The germline V and J ends were trimmed by 10 bases and 2 bases, with 17 bases remaining between them. This CDR3 has 14 residues.

This clonotype was observed a few times. V and J are TRBV6-5 and TRBJ2-7; no firm D call. CDR1 and CDR2 (germline): MNHEY, SVGAGI. CDR3 length: 14 residues. Trimming cost V 2 bases and J 2 bases, with 10 bases left between them. CDR3 sequence reads: CASSYIPGAYEQYF. CDR3 DNA: TGTGCCAGCAGTTACATCCCAGGAGCCTACGAGCAGTACTTC.

In DNA, the CDR3 is TGCAGTGCTAGAAAAGGGGCGGGAGGGGAAAACACCGGGGAGCTGTTTTTT. It is translated as CSARKGAGGENTGELFF. The chain is built from TRBV20-1 and TRBJ2-2, with 9 bases aligning to TRBD2. Germline trimming cut 2 bases from V and 2 bases from J; bases unmatched to any gene: 9. This CDR3 region has 17 residues. CDR1 DFQATT and CDR2 SNEGSKA come from the germline V gene (reference sequence).

The chain uses TRBV6-5 and TRBJ2-7; maybe TRBD2 (5 bases). V was pared by 0 bases and J by 6 bases, with 9 bases between. The germline gives CDR1 MNHEY, CDR2 SVGAGI. This CDR3 is 13 amino acids long. The CDR3 loop reads CASSYSGEVEQYF. The CDR3 DNA follows: TGTGCCAGCAGTTACTCCGGGGAAGTCGAGCAGTACTTC.

The table lists this clonotype with a few counts. The chain couples TRBV13 to TRBJ2-3; TRBD1 agrees at 9 bases. Looked up from germline, CDR1 is PRHDT and CDR2 is FYEKMQ (reference sequence). The CDR3 runs to 17 residues. J lost 0 bases, V lost 4 bases, and 8 bases had no gene match. CDR3 DNA: TGTGCCAGCAGCTGTAGGGGACAGGGAACTAGCACAGATACGCAGTATTTT. It specifies CASSCRGQGTSTDTQYF.

In this sample, this clonotype turned up a few times. Since a much larger clone is just one base distant, this may be a read error. The V call is TRBV12-3 or TRBV12-4, the J call TRBJ1-1, with D unresolved. V was trimmed by 7 bases and J by 0 bases, leaving 9 bases between them. There are 13 residues in the CDR3. The chain's CDR3 is CASNFFLNTEAFF. The DNA of the CDR3 is TGTGCCAGCAATTTCTTCCTGAACACTGAAGCTTTCTTT.

CDR3 nucleotides: TGTGCCAGCAGCCCCGGGACCCAGAGGTCTGGAAACACCATATATTTT. It yields the protein CASSPGTQRSGNTIYF. This chain connects TRBV11-2 to TRBJ1-3; possibly TRBD1 for D (5 bases). Germline V lookup: CDR1 SGHAT, CDR2 FQNNGV. The V and J ends lost 5 bases and 1 base respectively, with 15 bases between them. This CDR3 contains 16 residues.

This clonotype was seen repeatedly, ten times or more. The rearrangement links TRBV6-1 to TRBJ2-5; perhaps D is TRBD1 or TRBD2 (5 bases each). Trimming pared 1 base from V and 14 bases from J, leaving 17 bases between. This CDR3 has 13 amino acids. CDR1 MNHNS and CDR2 SASEGT come from the germline V gene. Here the CDR3 DNA reads TGTGCCAGCAGTGAAGTCGTCGGGGTCAGGGCCTACTTC. Its translation is CASSEVVGVRAYF.

In this sample, this clonotype turned up many times. V is TRBV7-9 and J is TRBJ2-3, with D unresolved. V gave up 0 bases and J gave up 4 bases, with 5 bases separating them. The germline V gene has CDR1 SEHNR and CDR2 FQNEAQ (reference sequence). This CDR3 comprises 13 residues. CDR3 protein: CASSLAGSDTQYF. The CDR3 DNA follows: TGTGCCAGCAGCTTAGCGGGGTCAGATACGCAGTATTTT.

This clonotype turned up a few times. The rearrangement uses TRBV15 and TRBJ1-5, with a tentative D call TRBD1 (5 bases). Germline values: CDR1 LNHNV, CDR2 YYDKDF (reference sequence). Trimming took off 5 bases at V and 0 bases at J, with 11 bases between the two ends. The CDR3 is 15 residues long. The CDR3 region has the DNA TGTGCCACCAGCTACGACAGATATAGCAATCAGCCCCAGCATTTT. Translation gives CATSYDRYSNQPQHF. Full variable domain (missing parts from reference TRBV15 and TRBJ1-5): DAMVIQNPRYQVTQFGKPVTLSCSQTLNHNVMYWYQQKSSQAPKLLFHYYDKDFNNEADTPDNFQSRRPNTSFCFLDIRSPGLGDTAMYLCATSYDRYSNQPQHFGDGTRLSIL.

This clonotype has at least ten counts. V gene TRBV20-1 combines with J gene TRBJ2-1; 11 bases map to TRBD1. The V and J ends lost 0 bases and 7 bases, in that order; junction bases with no gene match: 5. CDR1 DFQATT and CDR2 SNEGSKA come from the germline V gene (reference sequence). The CDR3 runs to 15 residues. DNA of the CDR3: TGCAGTGCTAGAGATCGGGACAGGGGGAAAAATGAGCAGTTCTTC. It specifies CSARDRDRGKNEQFF.

The chain links TRBV7-6 to TRBJ2-6; the D gene is possibly TRBD2 (5 bases). The CDR3 is 16 residues long. The V end lost 6 bases, the J end lost 1 base, and 13 bases lay between the germline ends. Looked up from germline, CDR1 is SGHVS and CDR2 is FNYEAQ. CDR3 DNA: TGTGCCAGCAGTTCCCCGACGGGGTCTGGGGCCAACGTCCTGACTTTC. Amino acid sequence: CASSSPTGSGANVLTF.

The rearrangement uses TRBV15 and TRBJ2-5; D possibly corresponds to TRBD2 (6 bases). Looked up from germline, CDR1 is LNHNV and CDR2 is YYDKDF (reference sequence). V lost 4 bases to trimming and J lost 4 bases, with 22 bases between them. The CDR3 contains 17 residues. The CDR3 DNA reads TGTGCCACCAGCATAGCGGTACGGGGAAGGGGTCCAGAGACCCAGTACTTC. Its translation is CATSIAVRGRGPETQYF.

This clonotype was seen ten or more times. The V call is TRBV30, the J call TRBJ2-7; tentative D call: TRBD1 (5 bases). From germline, CDR1 is GTSNPN and CDR2 SVGIG (reference sequence). The CDR3 is 14 amino acids. V was pared by 7 bases and J by 1 base, with 17 bases between. CDR3 sequence reads: CASTPGILSYEQYF. The DNA for the CDR3 is TGTGCCTCGACTCCAGGGATTCTTTCCTACGAGCAGTACTTC.

Turning to this clonotype: One junction end does not reproduce the germline sequence, and a read error may be involved. The V and J genes are TRBV29-1 and TRBJ1-6; D might be TRBD1 (6 bases). The CDR3 has 14 residues. Per germline, CDR1 SQVTM and CDR2 ANQGSEA. This chain's CDR3 is CSVIMGHYNSPLHF. In DNA, the CDR3 is TGCAGCGTTATAATGGGACACTATAATTCGCCCCTCCACTTT.

With regard to this clonotype: A much larger clone differs by one base, so this may be a read error. This rearrangement joins TRBV7-2 to TRBJ2-3; D is possibly TRBD2 (7 bases). CDR3 length equals 17 residues. V lost 1 base to trimming and J lost 5 bases, with 19 bases between them. CDR1 SGHTA and CDR2 FQGNSA come from the germline V gene. CDR3: CASSLEGAGASGDTQYF. In DNA form, the CDR3 reads TGTGCCAGCAGCTTAGAGGGTGCGGGGGCTAGCGGAGATACGCAGTATTTT.

This clonotype was counted ten times or more. This rearrangement joins TRBV3-1 to TRBJ2-6; 7 positions agree with TRBD2. V gave up 4 bases and J gave up 2 bases; unmatched junction bases: 2. From germline, CDR1 is LGHDT and CDR2 YNNKEL (reference sequence). The CDR3 has 15 amino acids. The CDR3 sequence: CASSPGRAGANVLTF. DNA of the CDR3: TGTGCCAGCAGCCCTGGGAGGGCTGGGGCCAACGTCCTGACTTTC.

This clonotype was seen at least ten times. CDR3 DNA sequence: TGTGCCAGCAGTTTAGGGCAGGGGTTAGCGGAAGCTTTCTTT. Protein product: CASSLGQGLAEAFF. This chain joins TRBV27 and TRBJ1-1, with D tentatively TRBD1 (6 bases). The CDR3 has 14 residues. Trimming took off 2 bases at V and 8 bases at J, with 15 bases between the two ends. Germline lookup yields CDR1 MNHEY and CDR2 SMNVEV (reference sequence).

This clonotype appeared a few times. This chain links TRBV6-2 or TRBV6-3 with TRBJ2-1; D gene ambiguous. V was cut by 6 bases and J by 7 bases, with 25 bases left in between. The CDR3 totals 17 residues. CDR1 is MNHEY, CDR2 SVGEGT, per germline. In DNA, the CDR3 is TGTGCCAGCAGCCGGTATACGTTCTCATCCCGTCGGAATGAGCAGTTCTTC. This codes for CASSRYTFSSRRNEQFF.

This clonotype was seen only a few times. The chain employs TRBV18 and TRBJ2-2; perhaps D is TRBD1 or TRBD2 (5 bases each). The germline gives CDR1 KGHSH, CDR2 LQKENI. This CDR3 region has 16 residues. V was cut by 2 bases and J by 6 bases, with 16 bases left in between. CDR3 bases: TGTGCCAGCTCACCAACGTCAGGGCTGGGAGCCGGGGAGCTGTTTTTT. Amino acids: CASSPTSGLGAGELFF.

There are many counts of this clonotype. The chain employs TRBV10-3 and TRBJ1-1; maybe TRBD1 (6 bases). Germline V CDR1 and CDR2: ENHRY, SYGVKD. V lost 0 bases and J lost 5, with 10 bases in between. The CDR3 loop spans 14 amino acids. The CDR3 sequence is CAISESLGGTEAFF. Here the CDR3 DNA reads TGTGCCATCAGTGAGTCGTTAGGGGGAACTGAAGCTTTCTTT.

This clonotype was seen more than once but under ten times. The chain links TRBV27 to TRBJ1-6; D is ambiguous. The CDR3 covers 14 residues. Germline lookup yields CDR1 MNHEY and CDR2 SMNVEV (reference sequence). V was pared by 4 bases and J by 4 bases, with 8 bases between. The CDR3 DNA is TGTGCCAGCAGTTCCAGGTTTTATAATTCACCCCTCCACTTT. Its protein is CASSSRFYNSPLHF.

This clonotype was seen repeatedly, ten times or more. The chain joins TRBV2 to TRBJ2-3; D remains ambiguous. The CDR3 is made up of 15 amino acids. The germline V gene encodes CDR1 SNHLY and CDR2 FYNNEI. V gave up 2 bases and J gave up 7 bases, with 16 bases separating them. As DNA, the CDR3 is TGTGCCAGCAGTGAATTACAAGGGCAGCCCAATACGCAGTATTTT. Translated, it gives CASSELQGQPNTQYF.

This clonotype was recorded many times. The chain is built from TRBV18 and TRBJ2-1; 7 positions match TRBD1. The length of the CDR3 is 15 residues. Losses at the gene ends were 3 bases for V and 4 bases for J; bases not matched to a gene: 6. Germline CDR1 and CDR2: KGHSH and LQKENI. CDR3 DNA sequence: TGTGCCAGCTCACCGAGGGACAGACCATACAATGAGCAGTTCTTC. This sequence encodes CASSPRDRPYNEQFF.

This clonotype came up many times. V usage is TRBV11-2 and J usage is TRBJ1-2, with D perhaps TRBD1 (5 bases). The V end lost 0 bases, the J end lost 11 bases, and 16 bases lay between the germline ends. This CDR3 is 14 amino acids long. The germline CDR1 and CDR2 sequences are SGHAT and FQNNGV. CDR3 DNA sequence: TGTGCCAGCAGCTTAGAGGGAGGGGCTCTGCTGTACACCTTC. Translated: CASSLEGGALLYTF. The variable domain in full, with the rest retrieved from reference TRBV11-2 and TRBJ1-2, is EAGVAQSPRYKIIEKRQSVAFWCNPISGHATLYWYQQILGQGPKLLIQFQNNGVVDDSQLPKDRFSAERLKGVDSTLKIQPAKLEDSAVYLCASSLEGGALLYTFGSGTRLTVV.

Many counts were recorded for this clonotype. The chain is built from TRBV12-3 or TRBV12-4 and TRBJ1-2; D not resolved. The V end was cut by 1 base, the J end by 4 bases, with 7 bases between. The CDR3 runs to 13 residues. CDR3 amino acids: CASSLGQAYGYTF. The CDR3 DNA is TGTGCCAGCAGTTTAGGTCAGGCCTATGGCTACACCTTC.

This clonotype has ten or more counts. The chain is built from TRBV20-1 and TRBJ2-1, with D possibly matching TRBD2 (6 bases). V gave up 3 bases and J gave up 1 base, with 10 bases separating them. Germline lookup yields CDR1 DFQATT and CDR2 SNEGSKA (reference sequence). The CDR3 contains 14 residues. CDR3 loop: CSASRDSSYNEQFF. The CDR3, as DNA: TGCAGTGCTAGCCGGGACTCGTCCTACAATGAGCAGTTCTTC.

The rearrangement uses TRBV20-1 and TRBJ1-2, with 10 bases identical to TRBD1. Germline lookup yields CDR1 DFQATT and CDR2 SNEGSKA (reference sequence). Trimming at V came to 6 bases and at J to 6 bases, leaving 13 bases not matched to a gene. This CDR3 region has 15 residues. The DNA of the CDR3 is TGCAGTGCCCCCGCGGCGGGACAGGGGCAAGATGGCTACACCTTC. As protein: CSAPAAGQGQDGYTF.

This clonotype was counted ten times or more. The chain couples TRBV28 to TRBJ2-3; D gene unclear. V dropped 2 bases and J dropped 4 bases, with 7 bases sitting between them. The CDR3 contains 13 residues. CDR1 and CDR2 from the germline V gene are MDHEN and SYDVKM. The CDR3 sequence is CASSLPQPDTQYF. CDR3 DNA sequence: TGTGCCAGCAGTTTACCCCAGCCAGATACGCAGTATTTT.

The V and J genes are TRBV28 and TRBJ1-5; TRBD1 agrees at 7 bases. Germline V CDR1 and CDR2: MDHEN, SYDVKM. The V segment lost 6 bases and the J segment 3 bases; nucleotides outside the gene matches: 17. This CDR3 spans 18 amino acids. CDR3 amino acids: CASSPGTARGVNNQPQHF. The CDR3 nucleotides read TGTGCCAGCAGCCCCGGGACAGCCCGAGGGGTAAACAATCAGCCCCAGCATTTT.

This clonotype has only a few counts. This chain links TRBV5-4 with TRBJ1-1, with 9 bases matching TRBD1. Germline-derived CDR1 and CDR2 are SGHNT and YYREEE (reference sequence). V dropped 4 bases and J dropped 1; count of bases not matched to a gene: 5. The CDR3 extends over 15 amino acids. The CDR3 DNA sequence: TGTGCCAGCAGCCCTCAGGACAGGGGGAACACTGAAGCTTTCTTT. Its translation is CASSPQDRGNTEAFF.